This TCR beta chain was sequenced in a study of OX40 agonist ivuxolimab in advanced cancers. With baseline, cycle 4 day 1, and cycle 7 day 1 as timepoints, blood was sampled. TCRdb's copy holds only in-frame clones and misses some; the assay was immunoSEQ multiplex PCR. The table lists under 95,000 clones, roughly 87% of them singletons. Study-wide findings and caveats: The antigens recognized by the expanded peripheral T cells, that is their antigen specificity, were not determined. Within 6 weeks, CD4+ and CD8+ blood T cells expanded clonally at 0.1 to 3.0 mg/kg.

Looked up from germline, CDR1 is MDHEN and CDR2 is SYDVKM. The CDR3 extends over 10 amino acids. Worth noting for this clone: What it binds is unknown.

The sample in question was CD4+ or CD8+ T cells sorted from blood, obtained in a trial of the OX40 agonist ivuxolimab. The chain employs TRBV28 and TRBJ1-5; D gene uncertain. The TCR comes from an adult with an advanced solid tumor such as melanoma, head and neck, liver or kidney cancer. The CDR3 bases are TGTGTTGCGGGGTTTCAGCCCCAGCATTTT. It yields the protein CVAGFQPQHF. Full variable domain (outside the CDR3, taken from reference TRBV28 and TRBJ1-5): DVKVTQSSRYLVKRTGEKVFLECVQDMDHENMFWYRQDPGLGLRLIYFSYDVKMKEKGDIPEGYSVSREKKERFSLILESASTNQTSMYLCVAGFQPQHFGDGTRLSIL.